The sequence of this TCR beta chain was determined in a study of T cells in Graves' hyperthyroidism and ophthalmopathy. TCR beta CDR3 regions were amplified from RNA. The HTBI primer set drove a first-round RT-PCR of the TCR CDR3. From the multiplex PCR reads, TCRdb called clonotypes with MiXCR, one entry per CDR3 protein. The sample holds 250,000 or so distinct CDR3 sequences, approximately 14% seen once. This clonotype has ten or more counts. Its antigen is undetermined. Trimming took off 7 bases at V and 4 bases at J, with 13 bases between the two ends. Germline V gene lookup returns CDR1 MDHEN and CDR2 SYDVKM. The CDR3 is made up of 13 amino acids. More than 8.5 ml of fresh peripheral blood supplied the PBMCs. General study points: Ophthalmopathy cases were set apart from stable hyperthyroidism by a 13 V-J model.

The chain employs TRBV28 and TRBJ1-1; tentatively, D is TRBD1 (5 bases). The receptor was derived from a woman aged 45-59 years with Graves' hyperthyroidism that later progressed to Graves' ophthalmopathy. Sequencing used blood. The CDR3 bases are TGTGCCAGCATTCAGGGAGGGAGCACTGAAGCTTTCTTT. This encodes CASIQGGSTEAFF.